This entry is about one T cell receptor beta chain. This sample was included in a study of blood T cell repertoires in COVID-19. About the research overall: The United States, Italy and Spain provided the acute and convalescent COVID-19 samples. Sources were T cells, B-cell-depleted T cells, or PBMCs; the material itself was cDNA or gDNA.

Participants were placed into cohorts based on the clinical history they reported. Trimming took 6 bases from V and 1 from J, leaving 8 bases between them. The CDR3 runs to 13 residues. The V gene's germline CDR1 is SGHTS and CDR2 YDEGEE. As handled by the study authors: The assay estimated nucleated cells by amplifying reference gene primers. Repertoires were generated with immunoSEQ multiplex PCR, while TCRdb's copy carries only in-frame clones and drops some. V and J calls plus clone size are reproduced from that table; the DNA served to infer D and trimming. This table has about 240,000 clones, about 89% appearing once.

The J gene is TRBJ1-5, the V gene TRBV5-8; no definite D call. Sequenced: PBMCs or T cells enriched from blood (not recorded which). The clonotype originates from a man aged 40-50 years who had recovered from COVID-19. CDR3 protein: CASTGLSNQPQHF. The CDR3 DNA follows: TGTGCCAGCACAGGACTGAGCAATCAGCCCCAGCATTTT.